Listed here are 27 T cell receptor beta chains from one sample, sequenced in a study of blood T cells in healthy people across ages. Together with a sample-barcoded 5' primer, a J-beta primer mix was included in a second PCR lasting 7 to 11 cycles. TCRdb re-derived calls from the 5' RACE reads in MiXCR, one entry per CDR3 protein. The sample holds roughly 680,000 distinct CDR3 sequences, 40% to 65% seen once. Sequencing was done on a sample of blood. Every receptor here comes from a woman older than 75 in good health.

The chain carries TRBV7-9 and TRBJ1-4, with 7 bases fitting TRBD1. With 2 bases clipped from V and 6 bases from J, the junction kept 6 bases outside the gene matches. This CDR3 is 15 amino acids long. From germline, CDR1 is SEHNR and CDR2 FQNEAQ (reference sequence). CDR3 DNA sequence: TGTGCCAGCAGCTTATTCGGGACAGAGGATGAAAAACTGTTTTTT. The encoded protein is CASSLFGTEDEKLFF.

CDR3 region: CASRWDGSNTGELFF. CDR3 nucleotides: TGTGCCAGCAGGTGGGACGGTTCGAACACCGGGGAGCTGTTTTTT. V gene TRBV7-2 combines with J gene TRBJ2-2; TRBD1 or TRBD2 may be the D gene (5 bases each). Germline-derived CDR1 and CDR2 are SGHTA and FQGNSA. V lost 6 bases and J lost 0, with 11 bases in between. This CDR3 region has 15 residues.

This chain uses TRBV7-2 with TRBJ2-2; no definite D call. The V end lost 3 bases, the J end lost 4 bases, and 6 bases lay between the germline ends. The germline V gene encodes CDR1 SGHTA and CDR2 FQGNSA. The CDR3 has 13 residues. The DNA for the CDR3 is TGTGCCAGCAGCTTCGCGAGCACCGGGGAGCTGTTTTTT. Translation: CASSFASTGELFF. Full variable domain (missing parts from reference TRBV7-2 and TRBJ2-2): GAGVSQSPSNKVTEKGKDVELRCDPISGHTALYWYRQSLGQGLEFLIYFQGNSAPDKSGLPSDRFSAERTGGSVSTLTIQRTQQEDSAVYLCASSFASTGELFFGEGSRLTVL.

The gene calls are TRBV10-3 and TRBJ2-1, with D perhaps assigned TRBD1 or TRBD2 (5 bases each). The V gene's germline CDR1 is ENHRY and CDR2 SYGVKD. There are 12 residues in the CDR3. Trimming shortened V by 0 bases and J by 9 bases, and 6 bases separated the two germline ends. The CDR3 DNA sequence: TGTGCCATCAGTGAGTCGGGGACTGAGCAGTTCTTC. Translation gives CAISESGTEQFF.

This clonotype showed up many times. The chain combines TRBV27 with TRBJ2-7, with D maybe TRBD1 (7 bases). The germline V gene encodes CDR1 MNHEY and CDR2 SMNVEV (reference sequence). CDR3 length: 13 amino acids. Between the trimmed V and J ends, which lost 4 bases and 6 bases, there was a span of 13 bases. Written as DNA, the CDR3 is TGTGCCAGCAGTTCCCGACAGGGAGGCGAGCAGTACTTC. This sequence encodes CASSSRQGGEQYF.

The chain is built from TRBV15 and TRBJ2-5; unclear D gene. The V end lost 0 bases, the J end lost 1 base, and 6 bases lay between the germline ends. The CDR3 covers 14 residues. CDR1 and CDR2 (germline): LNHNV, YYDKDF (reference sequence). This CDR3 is CATSREATQETQYF. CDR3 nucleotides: TGTGCCACCAGCAGAGAGGCTACCCAAGAGACCCAGTACTTC.

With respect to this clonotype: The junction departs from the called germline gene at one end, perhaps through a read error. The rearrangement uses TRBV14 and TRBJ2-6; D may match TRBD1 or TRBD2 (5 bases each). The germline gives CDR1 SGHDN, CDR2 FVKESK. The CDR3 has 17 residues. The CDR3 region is CGSSQGTGNPGANVLTF. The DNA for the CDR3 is TGTGGCAGCAGCCAAGGGACGGGAAACCCTGGGGCCAACGTCCTGACTTTC.

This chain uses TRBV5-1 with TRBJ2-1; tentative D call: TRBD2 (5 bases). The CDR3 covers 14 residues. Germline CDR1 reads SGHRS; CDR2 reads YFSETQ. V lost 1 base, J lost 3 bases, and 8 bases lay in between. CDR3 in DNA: TGCGCCAGCAGCTTGCCCAGCGGCTACAATGAGCAGTTCTTC. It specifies CASSLPSGYNEQFF.

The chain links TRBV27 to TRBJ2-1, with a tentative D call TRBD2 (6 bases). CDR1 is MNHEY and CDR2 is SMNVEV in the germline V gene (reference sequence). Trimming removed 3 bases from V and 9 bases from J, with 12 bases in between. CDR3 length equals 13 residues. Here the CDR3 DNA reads TGTGCCAGCAGTTTGGTCGTGGGAGGTGAGCAGTTCTTC. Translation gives CASSLVVGGEQFF.

CDR3 protein: CASSLRAQGAYGYTF. CDR3 DNA sequence: TGCGCCAGCAGCTTGCGGGCACAGGGGGCCTATGGCTACACCTTC. J is TRBJ1-2 and V is TRBV5-1, with TRBD1 identical over 9 bases. The length of the CDR3 is 15 residues. The junction had 5 bases not matched to a gene; V was cut back by 1 base and J by 4 bases. The germline CDR1 and CDR2 sequences are SGHRS and YFSETQ. Full variable domain (remainder filled in from reference TRBV5-1 and TRBJ1-2): KAGVTQTPRYLIKTRGQQVTLSCSPISGHRSVSWYQQTPGQGLQFLFEYFSETQRNKGNFPGRFSGRQFSNSRSEMNVSTLELGDSALYLCASSLRAQGAYGYTFGSGTRLTVV.

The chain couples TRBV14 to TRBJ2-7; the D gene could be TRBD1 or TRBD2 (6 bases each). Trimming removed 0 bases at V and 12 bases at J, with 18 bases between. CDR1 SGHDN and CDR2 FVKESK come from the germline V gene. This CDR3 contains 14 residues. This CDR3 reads CASSQDVTGAPRYF. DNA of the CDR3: TGTGCCAGCAGCCAAGACGTCACGGGGGCCCCTCGGTACTTC. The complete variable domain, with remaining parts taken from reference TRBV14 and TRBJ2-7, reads EAGVTQFPSHSVIEKGQTVTLRCDPISGHDNLYWYRRVMGKEIKFLLHFVKESKQDESGMPNNRFLAERTGGTYSTLKVQPAELEDSGVYFCASSQDVTGAPRYFGPGTRLTVT.

CDR3 sequence: CASSHPLGEQFF. DNA for the CDR3: TGTGCCAGCTCCCATCCGTTAGGTGAGCAGTTCTTC. The V call is TRBV18, the J call TRBJ2-1; D not certain. Germline V gene sequence: CDR1 KGHSH, CDR2 LQKENI. This CDR3 is 12 amino acids long. V lost 6 bases and J 9 bases, leaving 12 bases between the germline ends.

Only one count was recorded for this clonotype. CDR3 nucleotides: TGTGCCTGGAGTCGGCGTGGAGGCTCTGAAGCTTTCTTT. This encodes CAWSRRGGSEAFF. The V call is TRBV30, the J call TRBJ1-1, with D unresolved. The CDR3 extends over 13 amino acids. Germline V gene sequence: CDR1 GTSNPN, CDR2 SVGIG (reference sequence). V lost 2 bases and J lost 6, with 13 bases in between.

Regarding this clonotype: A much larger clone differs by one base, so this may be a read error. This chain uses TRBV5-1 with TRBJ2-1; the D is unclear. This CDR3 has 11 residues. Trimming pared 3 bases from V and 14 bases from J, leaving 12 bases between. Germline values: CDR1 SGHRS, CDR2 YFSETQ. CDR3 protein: CASSSQAPKFF. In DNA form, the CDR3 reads TGCGCCAGCAGCTCCCAGGCCCCAAAGTTCTTC.

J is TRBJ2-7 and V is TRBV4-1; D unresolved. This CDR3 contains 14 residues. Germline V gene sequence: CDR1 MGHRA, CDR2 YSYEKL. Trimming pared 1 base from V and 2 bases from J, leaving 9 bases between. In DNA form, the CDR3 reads TGCGCCAGCAGCCAAGCCGGGTTTACCTACGAGCAGTACTTC. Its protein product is CASSQAGFTYEQYF.

The CDR3 is CASSRGTVSGNTIYF. For the CDR3, the DNA is TGTGCCAGCAGCCGAGGGACAGTCTCTGGAAACACCATATATTTT. The chain couples TRBV3-1 to TRBJ1-3; TRBD1 aligns across 7 bases. Germline values: CDR1 LGHDT, CDR2 YNNKEL (reference sequence). This CDR3 has 15 residues. Trimming at V came to 4 bases and at J to 0 bases, leaving 3 bases not matched to a gene.

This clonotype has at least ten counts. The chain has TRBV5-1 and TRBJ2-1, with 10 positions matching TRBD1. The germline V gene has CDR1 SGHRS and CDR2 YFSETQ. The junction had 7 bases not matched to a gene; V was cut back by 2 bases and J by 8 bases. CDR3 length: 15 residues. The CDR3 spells CASSFHAGQGDEQFF. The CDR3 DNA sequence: TGCGCCAGCAGCTTCCATGCCGGACAGGGGGATGAGCAGTTCTTC. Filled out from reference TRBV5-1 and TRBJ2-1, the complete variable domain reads KAGVTQTPRYLIKTRGQQVTLSCSPISGHRSVSWYQQTPGQGLQFLFEYFSETQRNKGNFPGRFSGRQFSNSRSEMNVSTLELGDSALYLCASSFHAGQGDEQFFGPGTRLTVL.

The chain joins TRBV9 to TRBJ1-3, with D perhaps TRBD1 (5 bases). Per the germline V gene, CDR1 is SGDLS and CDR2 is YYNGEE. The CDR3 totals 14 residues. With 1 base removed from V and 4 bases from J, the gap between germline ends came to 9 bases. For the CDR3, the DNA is TGTGCCAGCAGCGTAACGGGGGTCGGAAACACCATATATTTT. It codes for CASSVTGVGNTIYF.

CDR3 sequence: CASSLGARDEQFF. The CDR3 DNA reads TGTGCCAGCAGCTTAGGAGCGAGGGATGAGCAGTTCTTC. The chain links TRBV13 to TRBJ2-1, with D perhaps TRBD2 (5 bases). The CDR3 totals 13 residues. The V and J ends lost 0 bases and 8 bases respectively, with 8 bases between them. Germline V CDR1 and CDR2: PRHDT, FYEKMQ (reference sequence).

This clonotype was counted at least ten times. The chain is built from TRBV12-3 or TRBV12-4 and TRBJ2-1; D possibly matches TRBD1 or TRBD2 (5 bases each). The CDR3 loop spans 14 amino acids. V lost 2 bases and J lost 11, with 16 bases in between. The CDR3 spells CASSLLGTRNQQFF. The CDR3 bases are TGTGCCAGCAGTTTATTGGGGACCCGGAATCAGCAGTTCTTC.

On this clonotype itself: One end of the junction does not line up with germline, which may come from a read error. CDR3 sequence: CASSLIVRGVLNQSQHF. For the CDR3, the DNA is TGTGCCAGCAGTTTAATTGTCCGGGGCGTTCTCAATCAGTCCCAGCATTTT. The rearrangement joins TRBV27 to TRBJ1-5; possible D gene TRBD1, 5 bases. CDR1 is MNHEY and CDR2 is SMNVEV in the germline V gene (reference sequence). The CDR3 has 17 residues.

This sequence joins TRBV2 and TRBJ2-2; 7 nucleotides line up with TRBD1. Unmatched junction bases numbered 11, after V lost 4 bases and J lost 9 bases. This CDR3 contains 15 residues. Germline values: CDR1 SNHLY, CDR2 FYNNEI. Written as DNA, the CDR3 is TGTGCCAGCAGTGTTTCCAGGGGGTTCCGGCGGGAGCTGTTTTTT. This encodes CASSVSRGFRRELFF.

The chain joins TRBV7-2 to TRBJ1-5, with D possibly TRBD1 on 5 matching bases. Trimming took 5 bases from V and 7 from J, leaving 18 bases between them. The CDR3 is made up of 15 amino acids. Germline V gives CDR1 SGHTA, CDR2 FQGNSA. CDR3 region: CASSTTSQWGQPQHF. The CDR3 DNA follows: TGTGCCAGCAGCACAACGTCCCAGTGGGGGCAGCCCCAGCATTTT.

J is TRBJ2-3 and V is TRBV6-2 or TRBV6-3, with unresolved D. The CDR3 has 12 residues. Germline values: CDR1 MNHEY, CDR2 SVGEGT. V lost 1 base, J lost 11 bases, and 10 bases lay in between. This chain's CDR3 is CASSYYDARQYF. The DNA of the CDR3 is TGTGCCAGCAGTTACTACGATGCAAGGCAGTATTTT.

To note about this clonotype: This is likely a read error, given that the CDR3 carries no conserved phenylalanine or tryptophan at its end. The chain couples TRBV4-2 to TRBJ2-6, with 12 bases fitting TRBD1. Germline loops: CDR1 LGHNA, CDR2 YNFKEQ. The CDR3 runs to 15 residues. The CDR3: CANSRGTGGSYVLTV. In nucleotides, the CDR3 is TGTGCCAACAGCCGAGGGACAGGGGGCTCTTACGTCCTGACTGTC.

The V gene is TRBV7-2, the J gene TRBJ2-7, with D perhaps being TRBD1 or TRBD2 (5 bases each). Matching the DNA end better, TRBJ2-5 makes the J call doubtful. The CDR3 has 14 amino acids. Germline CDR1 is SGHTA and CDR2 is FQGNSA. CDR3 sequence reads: CASSSGLGEETQYF. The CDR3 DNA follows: TGTGCCAGCAGCTCTGGCCTGGGGGAAGAGACCCAGTACTTC.

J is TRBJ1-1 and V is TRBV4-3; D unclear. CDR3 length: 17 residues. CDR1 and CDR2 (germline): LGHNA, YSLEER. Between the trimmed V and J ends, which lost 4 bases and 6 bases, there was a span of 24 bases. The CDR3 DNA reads TGCGCCAGCAGCCCATCCGAGGATCACCCGCCCGGGGCTGAAGCTTTCTTT. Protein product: CASSPSEDHPPGAEAFF.